Below are 9 T cell receptor beta chains sequenced from a single sample in a study of monozygotic twins with cystic fibrosis. Sequencing was performed with immunoSEQ multiplex PCR; in TCRdb, only in-frame clones are kept and a portion is missing. The sample shows about 32,000 clones, more than 90% of them seen only once. What was sequenced was blood. The origin of the receptors is a girl aged 2 to 9 with cystic fibrosis.

The chain combines TRBV11-2 with TRBJ1-3; D is uncertain. The germline V and J ends were trimmed by 2 bases and 0 bases, with 8 bases remaining between them. Germline CDR1 SGHAT, CDR2 FQNNGV. The CDR3 is 15 amino acids. CDR3 loop: CASSLQIFSGNTIYF. The DNA of the CDR3 is TGTGCCAGCAGCTTACAGATTTTCTCTGGAAACACCATATATTTT.

J is TRBJ2-7 and V is TRBV2, with TRBD2 matching 13 bases. CDR3 length: 18 residues. The J segment lost 2 bases and the V segment lost 6 bases, leaving 13 bases of the junction unmatched. Germline CDR1 is SNHLY and CDR2 is FYNNEI. In DNA form, the CDR3 reads TGTGCCAGCAGACGGGGACTAGCGGGAACCGAAGAGACCTACGAGCAGTACTTC. Its translation is CASRRGLAGTEETYEQYF.

CDR3 nucleotides: TGTGCCAGCAGCGTAGAAGAGGGGTTGCGAGAGACCCAGTACTTC. It encodes CASSVEEGLRETQYF. V gene TRBV9 combines with J gene TRBJ2-5; D possibly matches TRBD1 or TRBD2 (5 bases each). Germline V gene lookup returns CDR1 SGDLS and CDR2 YYNGEE. The ends were cut back, 0 bases at V and 4 bases at J, with 13 bases in the middle. The CDR3 has 15 residues.

The chain links TRBV6-1 to TRBJ1-1; D not certain. The CDR3 is 14 residues long. The germline V and J ends were trimmed by 5 bases and 1 base, with 11 bases remaining between them. Germline V lookup: CDR1 MNHNS, CDR2 SASEGT. The CDR3 region has the DNA TGTGCCAGCAGTAAGGGCAGTGAGAACACTGAAGCTTTCTTT. It codes for CASSKGSENTEAFF.

The chain links TRBV19 to TRBJ1-1; D might be TRBD1 (5 bases). CDR3 length equals 15 residues. Germline values: CDR1 LNHDA, CDR2 SQIVND (reference sequence). V was cut by 6 bases and J by 11 bases, with 25 bases left in between. The CDR3 here is CASSPKGLIPHRAFF. The CDR3 nucleotides are TGTGCCAGTAGCCCGAAGGGACTGATTCCCCACCGGGCTTTCTTT.

V and J are TRBV5-4 and TRBJ2-2, with 9 bases aligning to TRBD2. This CDR3 spans 16 amino acids. Germline V gene lookup returns CDR1 SGHNT and CDR2 YYREEE (reference sequence). Losses at the gene ends were 3 bases for V and 6 bases for J; bases not matched to a gene: 9. This CDR3 reads CASSWGSGSYPGELFF. CDR3 nucleotide sequence: TGTGCCAGCAGCTGGGGTAGCGGGAGTTACCCCGGGGAGCTGTTTTTT.

The rearrangement uses TRBV29-1 and TRBJ2-3, with TRBD2 matching 7 bases. This CDR3 is built from 15 residues. The V segment lost 7 bases and the J segment 2 bases; nucleotides outside the gene matches: 12. Germline CDR1 SQVTM, CDR2 ANQGSEA. As DNA, the CDR3 is TGCAGCGCCATTCGGGCTAGCGGCAACACAGATACGCAGTATTTT. The encoded protein is CSAIRASGNTDTQYF.

V usage is TRBV11-2 and J usage is TRBJ1-6, with 11 bases matching TRBD1. The CDR3 length is 14 residues. CDR1 is SGHAT and CDR2 is FQNNGV in the germline V gene. V trimming: 4 bases; J trimming: 8 bases; junction bases outside the gene matches: 1. The CDR3 protein is CASSWGQGDSPLHF. CDR3 sequence (DNA): TGTGCCAGCAGCTGGGGACAGGGGGATTCACCCCTCCACTTT.

The gene calls are TRBV7-2 and TRBJ1-2; D is possibly TRBD1 (6 bases). The CDR3 is 16 residues long. Deletions cut 6 bases from V and 6 bases from J, with 23 bases between. The germline V gene has CDR1 SGHTA and CDR2 FQGNSA. The CDR3 protein is CASSPTGGGAGDGYTF. The CDR3 bases are TGTGCCAGCAGTCCTACCGGGGGGGGCGCAGGGGATGGCTACACCTTC.